Listed here are 25 T cell receptor beta chains from one sample, sequenced in a study of identical twins. TCRdb reanalysed the 5' RACE reads using MiXCR and keeps one entry per CDR3 protein. Of roughly 770,000 distinct CDR3 sequences listed, roughly 18% are singletons. In addition, the sample was reused for a study of T cells expressing NK-cell markers.

Specimen: PBMCs. The source of these receptors is a woman younger than 30 in good health.

V gene TRBV7-2 combines with J gene TRBJ1-1; 8 bases fit TRBD1. This CDR3 contains 15 residues. The germline CDR1 and CDR2 sequences are SGHTA and FQGNSA. The trim removed 3 bases at V and 1 base at J, leaving 4 bases unmatched. Here the CDR3 DNA reads TGTGCCAGCAGCTTGCCGGGGACAGGGAACACTGAAGCTTTCTTT. It translates to CASSLPGTGNTEAFF.

A note on this clonotype: A read error may account for a junction end that differs from germline. This chain links TRBV7-2 with TRBJ1-5; D is unclear. CDR3 length: 13 residues. Germline V lookup: CDR1 SGHTA, CDR2 FQGNSA. CDR3 loop: CASGLSGPEPQHF. DNA for the CDR3: TGTGCCAGCGGCTTATCGGGCCCAGAGCCCCAGCATTTT.

The chain couples TRBV30 to TRBJ2-5; perhaps TRBD2 as D (6 bases). Trimming took off 4 bases at V and 1 base at J, with 16 bases between the two ends. Germline CDR1 reads GTSNPN; CDR2 reads SVGIG (reference sequence). This CDR3 contains 15 residues. CDR3 residues: CAWKGFSGVQETQYF. CDR3 DNA: TGTGCCTGGAAAGGATTTAGCGGAGTCCAAGAGACCCAGTACTTC.

V usage is TRBV6-1 and J usage is TRBJ1-2; 11 bases match TRBD1. The germline gives CDR1 MNHNS, CDR2 SASEGT. The ends lost 11 bases at V and 4 bases at J; junction bases unmatched: 9. The CDR3 is 14 residues long. CDR3 sequence (DNA): TGTGCCTCTACCGGGACAGGGGGGGGCTATGGCTACACCTTC. The encoded protein is CASTGTGGGYGYTF.

This clonotype was counted only a few times. The CDR3 nucleotides are TGTGCCAGCAGTTTAGTTAAGAGTGTGGGGGAGCTGTTTTTT. Its translation: CASSLVKSVGELFF. The chain couples TRBV12-3 or TRBV12-4 to TRBJ2-2; no firm D call. This CDR3 contains 14 residues. V was clipped by 1 base and J by 8 bases, with 11 bases between them.

The chain uses TRBV3-1 and TRBJ1-1; perhaps TRBD1 as D (5 bases). This CDR3 region has 11 residues. Germline lookup yields CDR1 LGHDT and CDR2 YNNKEL (reference sequence). Trimming stripped 8 bases from V and 11 bases from J, with 15 bases between. CDR3 in DNA: TGTGCCAGCCAGGGCTCCGTGGGCGCTTTCTTT. Translation: CASQGSVGAFF.

The chain recombines TRBV5-1 with TRBJ2-1; 9 nucleotides line up with TRBD2. Germline V gene lookup returns CDR1 SGHRS and CDR2 YFSETQ. CDR3 length equals 16 residues. V dropped 0 bases and J dropped 3; count of bases not matched to a gene: 4. CDR3 coding DNA: TGCGCCAGCAGCTTGGTGCTAGCGGGGAACTACAATGAGCAGTTCTTC. Amino acid sequence: CASSLVLAGNYNEQFF.

This clonotype has a count of ten or more. The chain is built from TRBV6-6 and TRBJ1-4, with 7 bases fitting TRBD1. Germline values: CDR1 MNHNY, CDR2 SVGAGI (reference sequence). The J segment lost 7 bases and the V segment lost 7 bases, leaving 6 bases of the junction unmatched. The CDR3 sequence is 13 residues long. CDR3 nucleotides: TGTGCCAGCACTGGCAGGGGGTTTGAAAAACTGTTTTTT. It codes for CASTGRGFEKLFF.

This clonotype appeared many times. This sequence joins TRBV18 and TRBJ1-1; D gene unclear. The CDR3 totals 13 residues. The V end lost 3 bases, the J end lost 1 base, and 6 bases lay between the germline ends. Germline V CDR1 and CDR2: KGHSH, LQKENI. CDR3 nucleotide sequence: TGTGCCAGCTCACCGACTGCGAACACTGAAGCTTTCTTT. This sequence encodes CASSPTANTEAFF.

This clonotype occurred once. The chain combines TRBV18 with TRBJ2-1; 7 nucleotides agree with TRBD2. J was trimmed by 9 bases and V by 5 bases; bases with no gene match: 13. The CDR3 is made up of 15 amino acids. From germline, CDR1 is KGHSH and CDR2 LQKENI. In DNA form, the CDR3 reads TGTGCCAGCTCAGACTCTAGCGGAGCGGAGGTTGAGCAGTTCTTC. Protein product: CASSDSSGAEVEQFF.

This clonotype has only a few counts. The V and J genes are TRBV7-2 and TRBJ2-7, with unresolved D. CDR3 length: 13 residues. Germline CDR1 reads SGHTA; CDR2 reads FQGNSA. V dropped 0 bases and J dropped 2 bases, with 5 bases sitting between them. The CDR3 sequence: CASSLAFTYEQYF. CDR3 nucleotide sequence: TGTGCCAGCAGCTTAGCATTTACCTACGAGCAGTACTTC. The full variable domain, completed using reference TRBV7-2 and TRBJ2-7, is GAGVSQSPSNKVTEKGKDVELRCDPISGHTALYWYRQSLGQGLEFLIYFQGNSAPDKSGLPSDRFSAERTGGSVSTLTIQRTQQEDSAVYLCASSLAFTYEQYFGPGTRLTVT.

This clonotype was seen only a few times. The CDR3 spells CASSGHAGTTTDTQYF. Here the CDR3 DNA reads TGTGCCAGCAGCGGTCACGCCGGGACTACCACAGATACGCAGTATTTT. The gene calls are TRBV7-2 and TRBJ2-3, with 7 nucleotides matching TRBD2. The CDR3 totals 16 residues. The V and J ends lost 5 bases and 2 bases, in that order; junction bases with no gene match: 10. CDR1 and CDR2 from the germline V gene are SGHTA and FQGNSA.

The V call is TRBV7-9, the J call TRBJ2-1; D might be TRBD1 or TRBD2, each matching 5 bases. The CDR3 spans 12 residues. The V gene lost 8 bases and the J gene lost 9 bases, with 14 bases spanning the gap. CDR1 and CDR2 (germline): SEHNR, FQNEAQ (reference sequence). CDR3 protein: CASGPGGTEQFF. CDR3 sequence (DNA): TGTGCCAGCGGACCTGGGGGAACTGAGCAGTTCTTC.

The V and J genes are TRBV9 and TRBJ2-1; possible D gene TRBD1, 5 bases. The V gene lost 4 bases and the J gene lost 8 bases, with 16 bases spanning the gap. Looked up from germline, CDR1 is SGDLS and CDR2 is YYNGEE. The CDR3 runs 14 residues. The CDR3 sequence is CASSTLVGADEQFF. CDR3 DNA sequence: TGTGCCAGCAGCACCCTGGTTGGGGCAGATGAGCAGTTCTTC.

The rearrangement links TRBV20-1 to TRBJ2-7; TRBD1 matches at 7 bases. Germline V lookup: CDR1 DFQATT, CDR2 SNEGSKA (reference sequence). The CDR3 is 13 amino acids. Losses at the gene ends were 5 bases for V and 5 bases for J; bases not matched to a gene: 9. In DNA, the CDR3 is TGCAGTGCTTCGGACAGGCCGGAAGACGAGCAGTACTTC. Its protein is CSASDRPEDEQYF.

This clonotype was seen more than once but under ten times. The CDR3 DNA sequence: TGCAGCGTTGAAGTATCTGGTTCGGGTTCCTACGAGCAGTACTTC. Translation gives CSVEVSGSGSYEQYF. The V and J genes are TRBV29-1 and TRBJ2-7; unclear D gene. The CDR3 is made up of 15 amino acids. Trimming removed 1 base at V and 1 base at J, with 14 bases between. Germline CDR1 reads SQVTM; CDR2 reads ANQGSEA.

The chain joins TRBV4-3 to TRBJ1-6, with D unclear. In germline, CDR1 is LGHNA, CDR2 YSLEER. The CDR3 has 13 residues. Trimming left V 0 bases short and J 8 bases short, with 5 bases between. The CDR3 DNA reads TGCGCCAGCAGCCAAGAGCAAGATTCACCCCTCCACTTT. Its translation: CASSQEQDSPLHF.

V usage is TRBV20-1 and J usage is TRBJ2-2; 8 bases align to TRBD1. CDR1 is DFQATT and CDR2 is SNEGSKA in the germline V gene (reference sequence). Losses at the gene ends were 0 bases for V and 7 bases for J; bases not matched to a gene: 7. The CDR3 extends over 15 amino acids. The CDR3 DNA follows: TGCAGTGCTAGAGATTGGCAGGGGGCTGTCGGGGAGCTGTTTTTT. Its translation is CSARDWQGAVGELFF.

CDR3 in DNA: TGTGCCAGCAGTTACGGACAGGGTCCCTACGAGCAGTACTTC. It encodes CASSYGQGPYEQYF. The chain employs TRBV6-5 and TRBJ2-7; 8 nucleotides match TRBD1. The CDR3 totals 14 residues. After removal of 2 bases from V and 2 bases from J, the junction contained 2 bases not matched to a gene. The V gene's germline CDR1 is MNHEY and CDR2 SVGAGI.

The CDR3 sequence is CASSPTGRVGYGYTF. CDR3 coding DNA: TGCGCCAGCAGCCCCACGGGAAGGGTCGGCTATGGCTACACCTTC. This chain links TRBV5-1 with TRBJ1-2; D call uncertain. Per the germline V gene, CDR1 is SGHRS and CDR2 is YFSETQ. The CDR3 length is 15 residues. Trimming removed 4 bases at V and 4 bases at J, with 17 bases between.

The rearrangement joins TRBV7-6 to TRBJ2-7; 10 nucleotides align to TRBD2. CDR1 and CDR2 (germline): SGHVS, FNYEAQ. CDR3 length: 14 residues. The J segment lost 5 bases and the V segment lost 4 bases, leaving 5 bases of the junction unmatched. In nucleotides, the CDR3 is TGTGCCAGCAGCTCGTCTAGCGGGAGCCACGAGCAGTACTTC. It translates to CASSSSSGSHEQYF.

This chain connects TRBV6-2 or TRBV6-3 to TRBJ2-7, with TRBD2 matching over 9 bases. CDR1 and CDR2 from the germline V gene are MNHEY and SVGEGT. CDR3 length: 14 residues. V lost 6 bases, J lost 4 bases, and 7 bases stayed unmatched. CDR3 in amino acids: CASRDSGRLYEQYF. The CDR3 region has the DNA TGTGCCAGCAGAGATAGCGGGAGACTATACGAGCAGTACTTC.

The chain carries TRBV20-1 and TRBJ2-7, with D maybe TRBD2 (6 bases). Germline V gene sequence: CDR1 DFQATT, CDR2 SNEGSKA (reference sequence). The CDR3 contains 11 residues. The CDR3 DNA reads TGCAGGCCCGGGGGAACCTACGAGCAGTACTTC. Encoded protein: CRPGGTYEQYF.

This clonotype was detected ten times or more. The V call is TRBV5-1, the J call TRBJ2-3, with 8 positions matching TRBD2. There are 15 residues in the CDR3. V lost 1 base to trimming and J lost 4 bases; unmatched junction nucleotides: 5. The germline V gene has CDR1 SGHRS and CDR2 YFSETQ. The CDR3 coding sequence is TGCGCCAGCAGCTTGCAAACGGGGGGGGCAGATACGCAGTATTTT. Translation gives CASSLQTGGADTQYF.

The chain links TRBV5-5 to TRBJ2-1, with 7 bases identical to TRBD2. Germline V gene data show CDR1 as SGHKS and CDR2 as YYEKEE (reference sequence). V shed 1 base and J 7 bases; nucleotides not matched to a gene: 8. The CDR3 consists of 15 residues. CDR3 region: CASSLRWEGRNEQFF. The CDR3 DNA follows: TGTGCCAGCAGCTTGAGGTGGGAGGGCCGGAATGAGCAGTTCTTC.